The sequence of this TCR beta chain was determined in a study of control samples from healthy donors and cancer patients. Sequenced by immunoSEQ multiplex PCR; TCRdb stores in-frame clones only, minus some. In the table there are about 58,000 clones, less than 95% of which are singletons. The CDR3 covers 15 residues. With V trimmed by 6 bases and J by 3 bases, 7 bases remained unmatched. Germline values: CDR1 MNHEY, CDR2 SVGAGI. The receptor comes from a young man in good health. The chain is built from TRBV6-5 and TRBJ1-2; TRBD1 matches 10 bases. The sequencing input was blood. CDR3 loop: CASRETGGEDYGYTF. CDR3 nucleotide sequence: TGTGCCAGCAGAGAGACAGGGGGCGAAGACTATGGCTACACCTTC.